The 24 T cell receptor beta chains presented below share a single source sample, sequenced in a study of CD8 T cells in Susac syndrome. Reverse transcription of roughly 0.5 to 1 ug RNA was performed with random hexamers. TCRdb redid the calling of the immunoSEQ multiplex PCR reads with MiXCR, one entry per CDR3 protein. The sample lists about 200,000 distinct CDR3 sequences, about 95% occurring once. What was sequenced was CD4+ T cells from PBMCs. The receptors here all came from a human donor in good health.

This rearrangement joins TRBV29-1 to TRBJ1-1; D gene uncertain. Germline CDR1 is SQVTM and CDR2 is ANQGSEA. The CDR3 loop spans 11 amino acids. The V end lost 3 bases, the J end lost 5 bases, and 7 bases lay between the germline ends. Here the CDR3 reads CSVEAGTEAFF. The DNA for the CDR3 is TGCAGCGTTGAGGCGGGGACTGAAGCTTTCTTT.

The chain carries TRBV4-1 and TRBJ1-3; D is perhaps TRBD1 (5 bases). Germline V gene lookup returns CDR1 MGHRA and CDR2 YSYEKL. The CDR3 extends over 18 amino acids. The V and J ends lost 1 base and 0 bases respectively, with 16 bases between them. This chain's CDR3 is CASSQATGLLSSGNTIYF. CDR3 coding DNA: TGCGCCAGCAGCCAAGCAACGGGACTCCTGAGCTCTGGAAACACCATATATTTT.

The chain recombines TRBV13 with TRBJ2-3; possibly TRBD2 for D (5 bases). Per the germline V gene, CDR1 is PRHDT and CDR2 is FYEKMQ (reference sequence). This CDR3 spans 13 amino acids. V was trimmed by 2 bases and J by 5 bases, leaving 8 bases between them. Here the CDR3 reads CASSLLGGDTQYF. The CDR3 DNA is TGTGCCAGCAGCTTACTCGGAGGAGATACGCAGTATTTT. Looking up the rest from reference TRBV13 and TRBJ2-3 gives the full variable domain: AAGVIQSPRHLIKEKRETATLKCYPIPRHDTVYWYQQGPGQDPQFLISFYEKMQSDKGSIPDRFSAQQFSDYHSELNMSSLELGDSALYFCASSLLGGDTQYFGPGTRLTVL.

This clonotype was recorded only once. The rearrangement uses TRBV20-1 and TRBJ1-2; 8 nucleotides match TRBD1. Trimming took 5 bases from V and 6 from J; bases not matched to a gene: 8. Per germline, CDR1 DFQATT and CDR2 SNEGSKA (reference sequence). This CDR3 is 13 amino acids long. CDR3 sequence: CSARPTTGDGYTF. CDR3 in DNA: TGCAGTGCTCGCCCGACGACAGGGGATGGCTACACCTTC.

The chain couples TRBV29-1 to TRBJ2-1, with D tentatively TRBD1 (5 bases). CDR1 and CDR2 (germline): SQVTM, ANQGSEA. Trimming took 3 bases from V and 4 from J, leaving 7 bases between them. The CDR3 loop spans 12 amino acids. As DNA, the CDR3 is TGCAGCGTTGATAGGACATACAATGAGCAGTTCTTC. It yields the protein CSVDRTYNEQFF.

The rearrangement links TRBV30 to TRBJ2-3; 10 bases match TRBD2. Germline loops: CDR1 GTSNPN, CDR2 SVGIG (reference sequence). CDR3 length: 15 residues. Trimming took 4 bases from V and 4 from J; bases not matched to a gene: 8. This CDR3 reads CAWMGAGGWSDTQYF. CDR3 coding DNA: TGTGCCTGGATGGGAGCGGGAGGGTGGTCAGATACGCAGTATTTT. Combining the CDR3 with reference TRBV30 and TRBJ2-3 gives the whole variable domain SQTIHQWPATLVQPVGSPLSLECTVEGTSNPNLYWYRQAAGRGLQLLFYSVGIGQISSEVPQNLSASRPQDRQFILSSKKLLLSDSGFYLCAWMGAGGWSDTQYFGPGTRLTVL.

J is TRBJ1-1 and V is TRBV3-1; D gene uncertain. This CDR3 has 15 residues. CDR1 and CDR2 from the germline V gene are LGHDT and YNNKEL (reference sequence). V dropped 2 bases and J dropped 7 bases, with 17 bases sitting between them. This CDR3 reads CASSQLPAAVGEAFF. CDR3 DNA: TGTGCCAGCAGCCAATTACCGGCGGCAGTGGGTGAAGCTTTCTTT. Supplemented by reference TRBV3-1 and TRBJ1-1, the full variable domain reads DTAVSQTPKYLVTQMGNDKSIKCEQNLGHDTMYWYKQDSKKFLKIMFSYNNKELIINETVPNRFSPKSPDKAHLNLHINSLELGDSAVYFCASSQLPAAVGEAFFGQGTRLTVV.

The chain couples TRBV18 to TRBJ2-7; D might be TRBD1 (5 bases). CDR1 is KGHSH and CDR2 is LQKENI in the germline V gene. The CDR3 is made up of 17 amino acids. Trimming left V 2 bases short and J 4 bases short, with 21 bases between. The CDR3 reads CASSPSLLDSREYEQYF. The DNA of the CDR3 is TGTGCCAGCTCACCATCGCTCCTTGACAGTCGCGAGTACGAGCAGTACTTC.

As DNA, the CDR3 is TGTGCCAGCAGTTTAGAGACTAGCGGGATCGATAGGCTCCACGAGCAGTACGTC. Its protein product is CASSLETSGIDRLHEQYV. V usage is TRBV12-3 or TRBV12-4 and J usage is TRBJ2-7; 11 bases agree with TRBD2. Losses at the gene ends were 1 base for V and 5 bases for J; bases not matched to a gene: 13. The CDR3 spans 18 residues.

The rearrangement joins TRBV10-2 to TRBJ1-2; D perhaps matches TRBD1 (6 bases). The V and J ends lost 7 bases and 0 bases respectively, with 15 bases between them. The CDR3 is 15 amino acids. Germline V lookup: CDR1 WSHSY, CDR2 SAAADI. The CDR3 DNA sequence: TGCGCCAGCACGGACCCAGGGGAAGCTAACTATGGCTACACCTTC. It codes for CASTDPGEANYGYTF.

This chain joins TRBV29-1 and TRBJ2-7; D gene uncertain. The V gene's germline CDR1 is SQVTM and CDR2 ANQGSEA. The CDR3 covers 13 residues. Trimming took 8 bases from V and 0 from J, leaving 14 bases between them. The CDR3 is CSFATPPSYEQYF. CDR3 in DNA: TGCAGCTTCGCAACGCCTCCCTCCTACGAGCAGTACTTC.

The chain has TRBV7-2 and TRBJ2-7; the D gene is possibly TRBD1 (6 bases). The germline V gene has CDR1 SGHTA and CDR2 FQGNSA. The CDR3 has 14 amino acids. V was pared by 10 bases and J by 1 base, with 17 bases between. The CDR3 region is CATSLQGNSYEQYF. The CDR3 region has the DNA TGTGCCACCAGTCTACAGGGAAATTCCTACGAGCAGTACTTC.

The chain employs TRBV6-5 and TRBJ1-4, with TRBD1 matching over 8 bases. The CDR3 is 14 amino acids. Germline CDR1 and CDR2: MNHEY and SVGAGI. Germline trimming cut 6 bases from V and 8 bases from J; bases unmatched to any gene: 8. CDR3 amino acids: CASRLGQGREKLFF. Written as DNA, the CDR3 is TGTGCCAGCAGACTTGGACAGGGTAGGGAAAAACTGTTTTTT.

The rearrangement joins TRBV7-2 to TRBJ1-5, with no clear D. Germline V gives CDR1 SGHTA, CDR2 FQGNSA. V was pared by 3 bases and J by 7 bases, with 13 bases between. The CDR3 runs to 14 residues. The DNA for the CDR3 is TGTGCCAGCAGCTTGAACAAAGCTCTCCAGCCCCAGCATTTT. This sequence encodes CASSLNKALQPQHF.

The rearrangement joins TRBV15 to TRBJ1-2, with D unclear. This CDR3 spans 13 amino acids. CDR1 LNHNV and CDR2 YYDKDF come from the germline V gene (reference sequence). V was cut by 5 bases and J by 4 bases, with 11 bases left in between. DNA of the CDR3: TGTGCCACCAGCCCGGAGGCAGTCTATGGCTACACCTTC. Translation: CATSPEAVYGYTF.

The chain carries TRBV19 and TRBJ1-1; D not certain. CDR3 length equals 14 residues. Trimming removed 3 bases at V and 3 bases at J, with 11 bases between. In germline, CDR1 is LNHDA, CDR2 SQIVND (reference sequence). In DNA, the CDR3 is TGTGCCAGTAGTATGCGGAGGCCGTACACTGAAGCTTTCTTT. It translates to CASSMRRPYTEAFF.

The V call is TRBV12-5, the J call TRBJ2-3, with unresolved D. CDR1 LGHNT and CDR2 FRNRAP come from the germline V gene. This CDR3 is 12 amino acids long. Trimming left V 5 bases short and J 2 bases short, with 5 bases between. The CDR3 region is CASGPYTDTQYF. The CDR3 DNA sequence: TGTGCTAGTGGTCCATACACAGATACGCAGTATTTT. Complete variable domain (other parts from reference TRBV12-5 and TRBJ2-3): DARVTQTPRHKVTEMGQEVTMRCQPILGHNTVFWYRQTMMQGLELLAYFRNRAPLDDSGMPKDRFSAEMPDATLATLKIQPSEPRDSAVYFCASGPYTDTQYFGPGTRLTVL.

The chain combines TRBV9 with TRBJ1-6; D unresolved. CDR3 length: 14 residues. The V end lost 4 bases, the J end lost 7 bases, and 12 bases lay between the germline ends. The germline V gene encodes CDR1 SGDLS and CDR2 YYNGEE. The CDR3 DNA is TGTGCCAGCAGCATCCCCGGAAGGAATTCACCCCTCCACTTT. Translation gives CASSIPGRNSPLHF.

The chain employs TRBV4-1 and TRBJ1-1; D not resolved. The CDR3 length is 16 residues. V shed 5 bases and J shed 0 bases, with 16 bases lying between them. Germline CDR1 and CDR2: MGHRA and YSYEKL. Here the CDR3 reads CASSSRRIELNTEAFF. The CDR3, as DNA: TGCGCCAGCAGCTCACGAAGAATAGAGCTGAACACTGAAGCTTTCTTT.

The genes are TRBV9 and TRBJ2-4, with D possibly being TRBD2 (5 bases). Germline V lookup: CDR1 SGDLS, CDR2 YYNGEE. V lost 4 bases, J lost 5 bases, and 10 bases lay in between. The CDR3 spans 13 residues. The CDR3 nucleotides read TGTGCCAGCAGCCAAGGACTGGAAAACATTCAGTACTTC. Amino acid sequence: CASSQGLENIQYF.

The chain employs TRBV15 and TRBJ2-7, with 7 bases fitting TRBD1. There are 13 residues in the CDR3. Germline V gives CDR1 LNHNV, CDR2 YYDKDF (reference sequence). J lost 3 bases, V lost 8 bases, and 7 bases had no gene match. The CDR3 DNA reads as TGTGCCACCGGATATGACAGGGACTACGAGCAGTACTTC. Protein: CATGYDRDYEQYF.

V is TRBV29-1 and J is TRBJ2-7, with 9 bases identical to TRBD1. The CDR3 is 12 residues long. The trim removed 6 bases at V and 7 bases at J, leaving 7 bases unmatched. The V gene's germline CDR1 is SQVTM and CDR2 ANQGSEA. The CDR3 loop reads CSVGQGGGEQYF. The CDR3 DNA follows: TGCAGCGTGGGACAGGGCGGCGGAGAGCAGTACTTC.

The chain employs TRBV3-1 and TRBJ2-1; D unclear. The CDR3 loop spans 16 amino acids. Germline CDR1 LGHDT, CDR2 YNNKEL (reference sequence). V gave up 1 base and J gave up 5 bases, with 15 bases separating them. The CDR3 sequence is CASSQGVLAGNNEQFF. The CDR3, as DNA: TGTGCCAGCAGCCAAGGGGTGCTTGCAGGAAACAATGAGCAGTTCTTC.

The chain has TRBV20-1 and TRBJ2-5; D might be TRBD2 (5 bases). The CDR3 length is 16 residues. V shed 0 bases and J shed 1 base, with 15 bases lying between them. The germline gives CDR1 DFQATT, CDR2 SNEGSKA (reference sequence). The CDR3 loop reads CSARDLSRGGQETQYF. The DNA of the CDR3 is TGCAGTGCTAGAGATCTAAGCCGGGGTGGCCAAGAGACCCAGTACTTC.